This entry lists 23 T cell receptor beta chains sequenced from one sample in a study of blood T cell repertoires in COVID-19. This table comes from immunoSEQ multiplex PCR, and its TCRdb copy is limited to in-frame clones, with some not included. The sample holds around 160,000 clones, 75% to 90% seen once. Sequencing was performed on PBMCs or T cells enriched from blood (not recorded which). These receptors were taken from a woman aged 60-75 years who had recovered from COVID-19.

The chain recombines TRBV2 with TRBJ2-7; D is possibly TRBD2 (6 bases). The V and J ends lost 7 bases and 6 bases respectively, with 16 bases between them. The CDR3 loop spans 13 amino acids. Germline assignment: CDR1 SNHLY and CDR2 FYNNEI. This CDR3 reads CASNGGGSGEQYF. The CDR3 nucleotides are TGTGCCAGCAACGGTGGGGGGTCGGGCGAGCAGTACTTC.

The CDR3 sequence is CASSSSPGGFAVLSNQPQHF. The CDR3 nucleotides read TGTGCCAGCAGCTCCTCCCCCGGGGGGTTCGCCGTCCTAAGCAATCAGCCCCAGCATTTT. The V gene is TRBV7-8, the J gene TRBJ1-5; a possible D gene is TRBD1 (5 bases). Germline-derived CDR1 and CDR2 are SGHVS and FQNEAQ. Trimming took 4 bases from V and 1 from J, leaving 26 bases between them. The CDR3 has 20 residues.

The chain uses TRBV19 and TRBJ1-2; a weak D match, TRBD1 (6 bases). Trimming shortened V by 4 bases and J by 4 bases, and 16 bases separated the two germline ends. This CDR3 spans 15 amino acids. Germline CDR1 and CDR2: LNHDA and SQIVND (reference sequence). CDR3 DNA sequence: TGTGCCAGTAGTACTGTCCGGGACACGCCCTATGGCTACACCTTC. As protein: CASSTVRDTPYGYTF.

The V gene is TRBV3-1 (or the pseudogene TRBV3-2), the J gene TRBJ2-1; D possibly corresponds to TRBD2 (7 bases). CDR1 and CDR2 from the germline V gene are LGHDT and YNNKEL (reference sequence). Trimming left V 2 bases short and J 6 bases short, with 14 bases between. The CDR3 spans 15 residues. The CDR3 spells CASSQWGGPGNEQFF. The CDR3 DNA reads as TGTGCCAGCAGCCAATGGGGGGGGCCGGGCAATGAGCAGTTCTTC.

The genes are TRBV9 and TRBJ2-3; 12 bases align to TRBD2. The J segment lost 2 bases and the V segment lost 4 bases, leaving 8 bases of the junction unmatched. Germline V CDR1 and CDR2: SGDLS, YYNGEE. CDR3 length: 17 amino acids. The CDR3 region has the DNA TGTGCCAGCAGCACCAACCCTAGCGGGGGGGACACAGATACGCAGTATTTT. It encodes CASSTNPSGGDTDTQYF.

The genes are TRBV29-1 and TRBJ1-1, with 7 bases identical to TRBD1. The CDR3 is 14 residues long. V lost 4 bases to trimming and J lost 1 base; unmatched junction nucleotides: 6. Germline loops: CDR1 SQVTM, CDR2 ANQGSEA. CDR3 in DNA: TGCAGCGTTGGAGGGACAGTTGAGAACACTGAAGCTTTCTTT. This sequence encodes CSVGGTVENTEAFF.

V usage is TRBV10-2 and J usage is TRBJ2-2; D may be TRBD2 (5 bases). The germline V and J ends were trimmed by 7 bases and 7 bases, with 13 bases remaining between them. Germline CDR1 is WSHSY and CDR2 is SAAADI. The CDR3 sequence is 13 residues long. CDR3 sequence (DNA): TGCGCCAGCACTAGGACCGGGATCGGGGAGCTGTTTTTT. Amino acids: CASTRTGIGELFF.

This clone was recorded a few times. The rearrangement uses TRBV12-5 and TRBJ1-4; a weak D match, TRBD1 (5 bases). The CDR3 spans 13 residues. Trimming cost V 6 bases and J 8 bases, with 13 bases left between them. The germline V gene has CDR1 LGHNT and CDR2 FRNRAP. CDR3 loop: CASGPGFGEKLFF. As DNA, the CDR3 is TGTGCTAGTGGACCAGGGTTCGGGGAAAAACTGTTTTTT.

The chain uses TRBV5-4 and TRBJ1-6, with D perhaps TRBD1 (5 bases). The germline V and J ends were trimmed by 0 bases and 9 bases, with 13 bases remaining between them. The CDR3 loop spans 15 amino acids. From germline, CDR1 is SGHNT and CDR2 YYREEE (reference sequence). The CDR3 region has the DNA TGTGCCAGCAGCTTGGAGTATAGGGGTGGTTCACCCCTCCACTTT. It codes for CASSLEYRGGSPLHF.

The CDR3 bases are TGCAGTGCCCCAGGTGCGTTGAGCTACACCTTC. Protein product: CSAPGALSYTF. This chain uses TRBV20-1 with TRBJ1-2; D unclear. The CDR3 has 11 amino acids. Deletions cut 6 bases from V and 9 bases from J, with 14 bases between. Germline values: CDR1 DFQATT, CDR2 SNEGSKA (reference sequence).

The chain couples TRBV3-1 (or the pseudogene TRBV3-2) to TRBJ2-5; tentatively, D is TRBD2 (6 bases). With 0 bases removed from V and 5 bases from J, the gap between germline ends came to 10 bases. Germline V gene lookup returns CDR1 LGHDT and CDR2 YNNKEL (reference sequence). This CDR3 is 14 amino acids long. The CDR3 bases are TGTGCCAGCAGCCAAGAACTAGCACGGGAGACCCAGTACTTC. Residues: CASSQELARETQYF.

The rearrangement joins TRBV10-1 to TRBJ2-7; 8 bases fit TRBD1. V lost 3 bases to trimming and J lost 5 bases; unmatched junction nucleotides: 3. CDR1 is WNHNN and CDR2 is SYGVQD in the germline V gene (reference sequence). The CDR3 consists of 13 residues. CDR3 nucleotide sequence: TGCGCCAGCAGTGACAGGGGGCGCGACGAGCAGTACTTC. This encodes CASSDRGRDEQYF.

This clone was seen just once. The gene calls are TRBV18 and TRBJ1-1, with D perhaps TRBD1 (5 bases). In germline, CDR1 is KGHSH, CDR2 LQKENI. The CDR3 runs 17 residues. Deletions cut 4 bases from V and 0 bases from J, with 18 bases between. The CDR3 region is CASSRERGTLMNTEAFF. The CDR3 DNA is TGTGCCAGCTCACGAGAACGCGGGACTCTCATGAACACTGAAGCTTTCTTT. Full variable domain (remainder filled in from reference TRBV18 and TRBJ1-1): NAGVMQNPRHLVRRRGQEARLRCSPMKGHSHVYWYRQLPEEGLKFMVYLQKENIIDESGMPKERFSAEFPKEGPSILRIQQVVRGDSAAYFCASSRERGTLMNTEAFFGQGTRLTVV.

This clone was observed many times. V and J are TRBV7-6 and TRBJ1-2; the D is unclear. Trimming left V 1 base short and J 5 bases short, with 8 bases between. This CDR3 is built from 13 residues. Germline values: CDR1 SGHVS, CDR2 FNYEAQ. The CDR3: CASSLGSKYGYTF. The CDR3 nucleotides are TGTGCCAGCAGCTTAGGGAGTAAATATGGCTACACCTTC.

The chain is built from TRBV2 and TRBJ2-3, with 7 bases fitting TRBD2. The CDR3 spans 14 residues. Unmatched junction bases numbered 4, after V lost 7 bases and J lost 0 bases. Germline CDR1 reads SNHLY; CDR2 reads FYNNEI. The CDR3, as DNA: TGTGCCAGCAAGGGCGGGAGAAGCACAGATACGCAGTATTTT. It is translated as CASKGGRSTDTQYF. Full variable domain (missing parts from reference TRBV2 and TRBJ2-3): EPEVTQTPSHQVTQMGQEVILRCVPISNHLYFYWYRQILGQKVEFLVSFYNNEISEKSEIFDDQFSVERPDGSNFTLKIRSTKLEDSAMYFCASKGGRSTDTQYFGPGTRLTVL.

The chain joins TRBV7-9 to TRBJ2-3; a weak D match, TRBD1 (5 bases). Germline V gene sequence: CDR1 SEHNR, CDR2 FQNEAQ (reference sequence). This CDR3 has 19 residues. The V end was cut by 1 base, the J end by 0 bases, with 20 bases between. The CDR3 sequence is CASSLVGQGGDTSTDTQYF. The CDR3 DNA is TGTGCCAGCAGCTTAGTTGGTCAGGGTGGGGATACTAGCACAGATACGCAGTATTTT.

This chain connects TRBV11-2 to TRBJ2-5; 7 positions match TRBD2. Germline V lookup: CDR1 SGHAT, CDR2 FQNNGV. This CDR3 is 15 amino acids long. With V trimmed by 1 base and J by 3 bases, 5 bases remained unmatched. The CDR3 protein is CASSLVGGGEETQYF. The CDR3 DNA follows: TGTGCCAGCAGCTTAGTTGGCGGGGGAGAAGAGACCCAGTACTTC.

This rearrangement joins TRBV18 to TRBJ1-2; D gene unclear. Germline CDR1 is KGHSH and CDR2 is LQKENI. Between the trimmed V and J ends, which lost 4 bases and 3 bases, there was a span of 9 bases. This CDR3 has 13 amino acids. The CDR3 protein is CASSHGRDYGYTF. CDR3 DNA: TGTGCCAGCTCACACGGGAGGGACTATGGCTACACCTTC.

A few counts support this clone. This chain links TRBV5-4 with TRBJ2-1; 9 bases match TRBD1. V lost 6 bases and J lost 12; bases outside the gene matches: 13. The germline V gene encodes CDR1 SGHNT and CDR2 YYREEE (reference sequence). The CDR3 runs to 14 residues. The CDR3 reads CASTRGTGYYGQFF. The CDR3 DNA follows: TGTGCCAGCACTCGCGGGACAGGGTATTATGGGCAGTTCTTC.

The chain is built from TRBV2 and TRBJ1-6, with D maybe TRBD1 (6 bases). V dropped 3 bases and J dropped 10 bases, with 10 bases sitting between them. CDR1 and CDR2 from the germline V gene are SNHLY and FYNNEI. The CDR3 covers 13 residues. The CDR3, as DNA: TGTGCCAGCAGTGACAGGGGCCGATCACCCCTCCACTTT. Translation gives CASSDRGRSPLHF. Combining the CDR3 with reference TRBV2 and TRBJ1-6 gives the whole variable domain EPEVTQTPSHQVTQMGQEVILRCVPISNHLYFYWYRQILGQKVEFLVSFYNNEISEKSEIFDDQFSVERPDGSNFTLKIRSTKLEDSAMYFCASSDRGRSPLHFGNGTRLTVT.

The genes are TRBV24-1 and TRBJ1-4, with D tentatively TRBD1 (6 bases). With 1 base removed from V and 0 bases from J, the gap between germline ends came to 8 bases. There are 16 residues in the CDR3. Germline loops: CDR1 KGHDR, CDR2 SFDVKD. CDR3: CATSDFKGATNEKLFF. CDR3 DNA sequence: TGTGCCACCAGTGATTTTAAGGGGGCAACTAATGAAAAACTGTTTTTT.

DNA for the CDR3: TGCGCCACCCTCGAGGGCCCCCTACCTGGAAACACCATATATTTT. It specifies CATLEGPLPGNTIYF. This chain connects TRBV10-2 to TRBJ1-3; D is undetermined. The CDR3 is made up of 15 amino acids. V was pared by 10 bases and J by 2 bases, with 18 bases between. Germline CDR1 WSHSY, CDR2 SAAADI.

This clone was observed once. This chain connects TRBV9 to TRBJ1-6; 7 bases agree with TRBD1. V trimming: 0 bases; J trimming: 13 bases; junction bases outside the gene matches: 13. CDR3 length: 16 amino acids. Germline V lookup: CDR1 SGDLS, CDR2 YYNGEE. In DNA, the CDR3 is TGTGCCAGCAGCGTAGCTACGGGAGGGGGCATTTCGCCCCTCCACTTT. This translates into CASSVATGGGISPLHF.